This TCR beta chain appears in the sequencing data of a study of OX40 agonist ivuxolimab in advanced cancers. Findings of the study overall: Antigen specificity remained undetermined for the expanded peripheral T cells.

Generated by immunoSEQ multiplex PCR, the TCRdb table keeps only in-frame clones and is missing some. This sample has tens of thousands of clones, with over 70% found just once. Comments on this clone: The target antigen is unknown.

Looked up from germline, CDR1 is MDHEN and CDR2 is SYDVKM. This CDR3 has 14 amino acids. Trimming took 4 bases from V and 4 from J; bases not matched to a gene: 2. The TCR originated in an adult with an advanced solid tumor such as melanoma, head and neck, liver or kidney cancer. The source was CD4+ or CD8+ T cells sorted from blood, collected in a trial of the OX40 agonist ivuxolimab. This chain connects TRBV28 to TRBJ1-4, with 8 bases lining up with TRBD1. The CDR3, as DNA: TGTGCCAGCAGTTGGGGACAGGATAATGAAAAACTGTTTTTT. Translation: CASSWGQDNEKLFF.